The 11 T cell receptor beta chains below come from one sample, sequenced in a study of T cell responses to AZD1222 COVID-19 vaccine. Data came from immunoSEQ multiplex PCR; TCRdb stores just in-frame clones and leaves some out. The data show 150,000 to 200,000 clones, 80% to 90% seen once. This sample comprised peripheral blood, obtained 28 days after the second AZD1222 dose. These receptors all stem from an adult who received the AZD1222 COVID-19 vaccine.

This chain links TRBV2 with TRBJ2-3, with 9 bases fitting TRBD1. This CDR3 has 15 amino acids. The germline gives CDR1 SNHLY, CDR2 FYNNEI. The V gene end was trimmed by 5 bases and the J gene end by 1 base; junction bases not matched to a gene: 4. The CDR3 spells CASSTQGAGTDTQYF. In nucleotides, the CDR3 is TGTGCCAGCAGTACACAGGGGGCTGGCACAGATACGCAGTATTTT.

J is TRBJ2-4 and V is TRBV7-2; D is perhaps TRBD1 (6 bases). The V gene's germline CDR1 is SGHTA and CDR2 FQGNSA. CDR3 length equals 17 residues. V was trimmed by 4 bases and J by 1 base, leaving 17 bases between them. CDR3 loop: CASSSLQGERAKNIQYF. In DNA form, the CDR3 reads TGTGCCAGCAGCTCACTACAGGGTGAGCGGGCCAAAAACATTCAGTACTTC.

A remark on this clone: The junction departs from germline at one end; a sequencing error may be responsible. The genes are TRBV7-9 and TRBJ1-5; D possibly corresponds to TRBD1 (6 bases). This CDR3 has 14 amino acids. Per germline, CDR1 SEHNR and CDR2 FQNEAQ (reference sequence). CDR3 residues: CASSLGQYNQPQHF. DNA of the CDR3: TGTGCCAGCAGTTTAGGACAGTACAATCAGCCCCAGCATTTT.

The CDR3 reads CASSPPGQGLDGCNSPLHF. CDR3 in DNA: TGTGCCAGCAGCCCCCCGGGACAGGGGCTGGACGGATGTAATTCACCCCTCCACTTT. The J gene is TRBJ1-6, the V gene TRBV3-1 (or the pseudogene TRBV3-2); 10 bases align to TRBD1. The germline CDR1 and CDR2 sequences are LGHDT and YNNKEL (reference sequence). The CDR3 extends over 19 amino acids. The junction had 15 bases not matched to a gene; V was cut back by 4 bases and J by 6 bases.

The chain is built from TRBV19 and TRBJ1-1; D not certain. V lost 6 bases and J lost 1, with 15 bases in between. Germline CDR1 is LNHDA and CDR2 is SQIVND (reference sequence). The CDR3 has 15 amino acids. Here the CDR3 reads CASSIFGRGNTEAFF. CDR3 coding DNA: TGTGCCAGTAGCATATTCGGACGGGGGAACACTGAAGCTTTCTTT.

Only a few counts were recorded for this clone. The rearrangement links TRBV5-6 to TRBJ1-1; D may be TRBD1 (6 bases). The CDR3 runs to 13 residues. Germline CDR1 is SGHDT and CDR2 is YYEEEE. Trimming removed 6 bases at V and 5 bases at J, with 14 bases between. CDR3 DNA: TGTGCCAGCACCCTGCAGGGGAGGACTGAAGCTTTCTTT. It encodes CASTLQGRTEAFF.

This chain joins TRBV14 and TRBJ2-2; D not certain. Deletions cut 4 bases from V and 6 bases from J, with 9 bases between. Looked up from germline, CDR1 is SGHDN and CDR2 is FVKESK. The CDR3 consists of 13 residues. The CDR3, as DNA: TGTGCCAGCAGCCCCTGGGTTTCCGGGGAGCTGTTTTTT. This sequence encodes CASSPWVSGELFF.

The chain carries TRBV6-5 and TRBJ1-2; TRBD1 is a possible D gene (5 bases). There are 13 residues in the CDR3. V shed 6 bases and J shed 3 bases, with 11 bases lying between them. The germline V gene has CDR1 MNHEY and CDR2 SVGAGI. Here the CDR3 DNA reads TGTGCCAGCAGACCAGGGAAGGACTATGGCTACACCTTC. Translating it yields CASRPGKDYGYTF.

The rearrangement links TRBV5-1 to TRBJ1-5; no reliable D call. Germline V gives CDR1 SGHRS, CDR2 YFSETQ. The length of the CDR3 is 14 residues. Deletions cut 4 bases from V and 0 bases from J, with 8 bases between. The CDR3 bases are TGCGCCAGCAGCCTGAGGGATAGCAATCAGCCCCAGCATTTT. It translates to CASSLRDSNQPQHF.

The genes are TRBV20-1 and TRBJ1-3, with D maybe TRBD1 (6 bases). CDR1 DFQATT and CDR2 SNEGSKA come from the germline V gene (reference sequence). The germline V and J ends were trimmed by 3 bases and 4 bases, with 13 bases remaining between them. This CDR3 has 14 residues. In DNA, the CDR3 is TGCAGTGCTAGTCGAGGGGGGACGGGAAACACCATATATTTT. Translation: CSASRGGTGNTIYF.

This clone has only a few counts. The CDR3 DNA reads TGTGCCAGCAAGGATCAGGGTGGCACCGGGGAGCTGTTTTTT. This sequence encodes CASKDQGGTGELFF. V gene TRBV6-4 combines with J gene TRBJ2-2; weak D call: TRBD1 (5 bases). The germline V gene encodes CDR1 MRHNA and CDR2 SNTAGT. This CDR3 comprises 14 residues. V was trimmed by 7 bases and J by 4 bases, leaving 13 bases between them.